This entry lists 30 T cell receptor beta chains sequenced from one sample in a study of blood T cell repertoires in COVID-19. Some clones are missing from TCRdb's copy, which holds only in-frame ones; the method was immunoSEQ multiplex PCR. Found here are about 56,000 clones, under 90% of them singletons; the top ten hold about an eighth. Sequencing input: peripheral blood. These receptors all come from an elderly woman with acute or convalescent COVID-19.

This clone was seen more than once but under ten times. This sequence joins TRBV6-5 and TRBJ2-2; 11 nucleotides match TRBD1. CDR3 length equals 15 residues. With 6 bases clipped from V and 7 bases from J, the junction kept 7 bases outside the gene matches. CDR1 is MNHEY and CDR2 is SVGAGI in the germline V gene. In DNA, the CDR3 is TGTGCCAGCAGAGCGGACAGGGGGCAGGTCGGGGAGCTGTTTTTT. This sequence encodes CASRADRGQVGELFF.

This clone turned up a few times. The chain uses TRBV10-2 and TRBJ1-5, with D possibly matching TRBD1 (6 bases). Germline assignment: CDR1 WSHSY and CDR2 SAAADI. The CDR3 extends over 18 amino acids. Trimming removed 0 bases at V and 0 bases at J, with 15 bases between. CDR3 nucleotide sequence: TGCGCCAGCAGTGAGTCGATCGGACAGCCTTATAGCAATCAGCCCCAGCATTTT. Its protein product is CASSESIGQPYSNQPQHF.

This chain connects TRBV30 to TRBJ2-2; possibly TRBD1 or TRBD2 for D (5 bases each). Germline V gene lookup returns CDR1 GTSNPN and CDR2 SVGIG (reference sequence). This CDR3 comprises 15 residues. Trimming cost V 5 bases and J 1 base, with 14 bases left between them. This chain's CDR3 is CAWGGVRLNTGELFF. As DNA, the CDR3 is TGTGCCTGGGGGGGAGTCCGGTTGAACACCGGGGAGCTGTTTTTT.

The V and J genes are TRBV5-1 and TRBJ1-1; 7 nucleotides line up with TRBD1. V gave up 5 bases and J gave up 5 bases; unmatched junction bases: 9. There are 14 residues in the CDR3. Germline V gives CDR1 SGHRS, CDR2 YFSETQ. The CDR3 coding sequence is TGCGCCAGCAGTAATACAGGGGAGAAAACTGAAGCTTTCTTT. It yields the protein CASSNTGEKTEAFF.

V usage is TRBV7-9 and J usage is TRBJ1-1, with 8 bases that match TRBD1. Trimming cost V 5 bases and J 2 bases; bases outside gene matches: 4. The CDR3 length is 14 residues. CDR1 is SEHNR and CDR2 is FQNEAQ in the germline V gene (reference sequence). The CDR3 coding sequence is TGTGCCAGCAGCCAAGGGACAGGAAACACTGAAGCTTTCTTT. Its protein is CASSQGTGNTEAFF.

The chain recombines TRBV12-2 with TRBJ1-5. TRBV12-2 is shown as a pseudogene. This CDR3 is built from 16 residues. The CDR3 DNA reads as TGTGCAAGTCGCTTAGTGGCGGATAATAGCAATCAGCCCCAGCATTTT. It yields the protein CASRLVADNSNQPQHF.

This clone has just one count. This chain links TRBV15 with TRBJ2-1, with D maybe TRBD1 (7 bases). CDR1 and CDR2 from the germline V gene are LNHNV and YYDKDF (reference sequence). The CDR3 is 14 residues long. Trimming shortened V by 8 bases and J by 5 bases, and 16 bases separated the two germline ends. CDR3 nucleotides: TGTGCCACCTCCGGAGGGGGCAGGAACAATGAGCAGTTCTTC. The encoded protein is CATSGGGRNNEQFF. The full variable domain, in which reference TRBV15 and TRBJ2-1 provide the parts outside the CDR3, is DAMVIQNPRYQVTQFGKPVTLSCSQTLNHNVMYWYQQKSSQAPKLLFHYYDKDFNNEADTPDNFQSRRPNTSFCFLDIRSPGLGDTAMYLCATSGGGRNNEQFFGPGTRLTVL.

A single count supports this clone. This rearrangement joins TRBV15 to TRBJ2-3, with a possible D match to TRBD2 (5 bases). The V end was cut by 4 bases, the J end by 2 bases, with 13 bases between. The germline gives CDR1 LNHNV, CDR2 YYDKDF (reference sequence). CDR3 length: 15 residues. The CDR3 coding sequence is TGTGCCACCAGCAAGAGAGGGTTATCCACAGATACGCAGTATTTT. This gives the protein CATSKRGLSTDTQYF.

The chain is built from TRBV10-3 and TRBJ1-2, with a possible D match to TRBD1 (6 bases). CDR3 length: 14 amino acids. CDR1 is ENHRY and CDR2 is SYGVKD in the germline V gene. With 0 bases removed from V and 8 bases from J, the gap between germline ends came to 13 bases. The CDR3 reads CAISESGGREGYTF. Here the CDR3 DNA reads TGTGCCATCAGTGAGTCGGGGGGGCGCGAAGGCTACACCTTC.

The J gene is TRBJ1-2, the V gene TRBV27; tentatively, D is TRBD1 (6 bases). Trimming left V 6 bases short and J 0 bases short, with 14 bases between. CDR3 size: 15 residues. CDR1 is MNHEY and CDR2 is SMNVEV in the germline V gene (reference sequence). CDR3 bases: TGTGCCAGCAGCGTAACAGGGAAAGCTAACTATGGCTACACCTTC. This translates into CASSVTGKANYGYTF.

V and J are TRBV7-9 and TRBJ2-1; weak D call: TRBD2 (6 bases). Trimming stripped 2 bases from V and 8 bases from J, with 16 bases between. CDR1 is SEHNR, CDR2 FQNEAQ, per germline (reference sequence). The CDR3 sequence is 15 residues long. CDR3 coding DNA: TGTGCCAGCAGCTTATTGGGGGGTCGGCAGGATGAGCAGTTCTTC. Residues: CASSLLGGRQDEQFF. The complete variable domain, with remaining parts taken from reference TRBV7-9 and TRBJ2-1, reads DTGVSQNPRHKITKRGQNVTFRCDPISEHNRLYWYRQTLGQGPEFLTYFQNEAQLEKSRLLSDRFSAERPKGSFSTLEIQRTEQGDSAMYLCASSLLGGRQDEQFFGPGTRLTVL.

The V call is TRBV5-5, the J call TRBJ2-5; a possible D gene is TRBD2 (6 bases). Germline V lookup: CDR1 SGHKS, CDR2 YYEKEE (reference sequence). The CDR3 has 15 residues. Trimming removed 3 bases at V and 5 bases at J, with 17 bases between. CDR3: CASSSAGLAWETQYF. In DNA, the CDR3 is TGTGCCAGCAGCTCCGCCGGGCTAGCGTGGGAGACCCAGTACTTC. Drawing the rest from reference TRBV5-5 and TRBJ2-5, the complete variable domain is DAGVTQSPTHLIKTRGQQVTLRCSPISGHKSVSWYQQVLGQGPQFIFQYYEKEERGRGNFPDRFSARQFPNYSSELNVNALLLGDSALYLCASSSAGLAWETQYFGPGTRLLVL.

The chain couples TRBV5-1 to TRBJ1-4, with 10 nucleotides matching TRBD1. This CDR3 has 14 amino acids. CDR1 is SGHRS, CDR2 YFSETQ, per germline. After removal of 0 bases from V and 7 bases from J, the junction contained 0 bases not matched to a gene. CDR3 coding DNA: TGCGCCAGCAGCTTGGGACAGGGGGCTGAAAAACTGTTTTTT. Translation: CASSLGQGAEKLFF.

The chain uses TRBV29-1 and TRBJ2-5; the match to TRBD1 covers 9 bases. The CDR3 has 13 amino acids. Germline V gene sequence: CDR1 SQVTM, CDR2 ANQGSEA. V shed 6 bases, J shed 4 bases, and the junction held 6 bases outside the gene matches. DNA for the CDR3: TGCAGCGTGGTGACAGGGGGAAGAGAGACCCAGTACTTC. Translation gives CSVVTGGRETQYF.

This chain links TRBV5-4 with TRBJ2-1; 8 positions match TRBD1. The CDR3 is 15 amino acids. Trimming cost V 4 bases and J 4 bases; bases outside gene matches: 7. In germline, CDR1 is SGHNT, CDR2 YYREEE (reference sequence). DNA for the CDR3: TGTGCCAGCAGCCTGGAGGGACAGGTATACAATGAGCAGTTCTTC. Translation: CASSLEGQVYNEQFF.

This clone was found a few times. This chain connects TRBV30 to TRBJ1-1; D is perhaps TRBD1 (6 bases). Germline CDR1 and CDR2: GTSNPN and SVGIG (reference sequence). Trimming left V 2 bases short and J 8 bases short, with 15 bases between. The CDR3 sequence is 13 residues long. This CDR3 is CAWSSQGNLEAFF. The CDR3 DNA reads TGTGCCTGGAGTAGTCAGGGGAACCTAGAAGCTTTCTTT.

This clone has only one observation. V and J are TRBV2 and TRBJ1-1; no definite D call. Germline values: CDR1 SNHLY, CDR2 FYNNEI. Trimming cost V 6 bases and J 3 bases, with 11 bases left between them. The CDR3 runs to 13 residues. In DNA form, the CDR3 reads TGTGCCAGCAGGGACTCGGGCGACACTGAAGCTTTCTTT. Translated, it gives CASRDSGDTEAFF.

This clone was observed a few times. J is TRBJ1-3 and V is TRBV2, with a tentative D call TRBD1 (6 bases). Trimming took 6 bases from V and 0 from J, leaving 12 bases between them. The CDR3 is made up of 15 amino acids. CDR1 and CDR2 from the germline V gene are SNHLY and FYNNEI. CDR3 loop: CASRPNRVSGNTIYF. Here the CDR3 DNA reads TGTGCCAGCAGGCCCAACAGGGTCTCTGGAAACACCATATATTTT.

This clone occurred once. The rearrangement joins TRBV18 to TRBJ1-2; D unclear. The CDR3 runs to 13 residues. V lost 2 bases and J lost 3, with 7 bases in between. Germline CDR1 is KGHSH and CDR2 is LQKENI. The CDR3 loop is CASSPEGDYGYTF. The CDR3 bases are TGTGCCAGCTCACCAGAGGGAGACTATGGCTACACCTTC.

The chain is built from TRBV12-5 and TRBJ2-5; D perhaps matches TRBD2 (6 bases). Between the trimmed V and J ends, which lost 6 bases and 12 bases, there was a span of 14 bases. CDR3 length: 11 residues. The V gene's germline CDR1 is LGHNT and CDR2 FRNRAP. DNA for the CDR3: TGTGCTAGTGGCCGGGGGACGGAGGAGTACTTC. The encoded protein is CASGRGTEEYF.

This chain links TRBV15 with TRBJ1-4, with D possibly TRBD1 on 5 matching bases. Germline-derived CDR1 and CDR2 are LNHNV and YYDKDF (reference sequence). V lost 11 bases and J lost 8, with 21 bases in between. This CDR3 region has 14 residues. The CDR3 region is CAASAGILGEKLFF. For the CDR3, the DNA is TGTGCCGCCTCAGCAGGGATATTGGGGGAAAAACTGTTTTTT.

CDR3 loop: CASSFPGNNYGYTF. The CDR3, as DNA: TGCGCCAGCAGCTTTCCCGGGAACAACTATGGCTACACCTTC. This chain joins TRBV5-1 and TRBJ1-2; no clear D. Per the germline V gene, CDR1 is SGHRS and CDR2 is YFSETQ. The length of the CDR3 is 14 residues. The ends were cut back, 2 bases at V and 2 bases at J, with 10 bases in the middle.

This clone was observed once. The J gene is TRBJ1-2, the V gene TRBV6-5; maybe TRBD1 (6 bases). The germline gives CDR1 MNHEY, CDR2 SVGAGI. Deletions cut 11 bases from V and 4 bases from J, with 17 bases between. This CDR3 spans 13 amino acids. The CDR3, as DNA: TGTGCCGGGCGGGCAGGGGAGGGCTATGGCTACACCTTC. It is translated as CAGRAGEGYGYTF.

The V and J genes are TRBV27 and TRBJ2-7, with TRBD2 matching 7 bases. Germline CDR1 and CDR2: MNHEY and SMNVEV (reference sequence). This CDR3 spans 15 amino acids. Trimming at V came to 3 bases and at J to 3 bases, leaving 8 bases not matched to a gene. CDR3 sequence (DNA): TGTGCCAGCAGTTTGGGGCGCGGGGGTCTCTACGAGCAGTACTTC. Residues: CASSLGRGGLYEQYF.

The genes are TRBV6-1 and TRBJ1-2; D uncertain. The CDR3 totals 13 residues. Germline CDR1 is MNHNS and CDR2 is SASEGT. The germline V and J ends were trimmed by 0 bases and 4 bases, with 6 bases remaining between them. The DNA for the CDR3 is TGTGCCAGCAGTGAAGCTGGCGGCTATGGCTACACCTTC. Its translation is CASSEAGGYGYTF.

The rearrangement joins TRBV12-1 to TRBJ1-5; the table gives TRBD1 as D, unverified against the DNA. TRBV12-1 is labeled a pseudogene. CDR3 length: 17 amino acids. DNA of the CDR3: TGTGCCAGCAGCTTTGGGACAGGGGGGGATAGCAATCAGCCCCAGCATTTT. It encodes CASSFGTGGDSNQPQHF.

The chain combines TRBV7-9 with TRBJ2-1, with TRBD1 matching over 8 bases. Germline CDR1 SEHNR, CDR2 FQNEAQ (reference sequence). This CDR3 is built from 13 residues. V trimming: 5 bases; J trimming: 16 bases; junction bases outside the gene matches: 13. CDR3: CASSPSGTGSFFF. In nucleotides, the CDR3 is TGTGCCAGCAGCCCCTCCGGGACAGGATCGTTTTTCTTC.

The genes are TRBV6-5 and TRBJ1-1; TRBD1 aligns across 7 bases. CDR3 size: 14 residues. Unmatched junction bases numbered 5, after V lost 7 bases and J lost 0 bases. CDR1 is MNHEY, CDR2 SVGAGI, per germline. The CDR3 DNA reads TGTGCCAGCATGACGACAGGGCTGAACACTGAAGCTTTCTTT. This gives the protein CASMTTGLNTEAFF.

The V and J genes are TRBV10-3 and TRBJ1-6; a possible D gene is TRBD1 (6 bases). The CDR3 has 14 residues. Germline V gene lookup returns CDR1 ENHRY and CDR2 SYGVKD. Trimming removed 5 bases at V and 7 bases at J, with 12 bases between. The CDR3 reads CAISRDTINSPLHF. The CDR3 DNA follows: TGTGCCATCAGTCGGGACACCATAAATTCACCCCTCCACTTT.

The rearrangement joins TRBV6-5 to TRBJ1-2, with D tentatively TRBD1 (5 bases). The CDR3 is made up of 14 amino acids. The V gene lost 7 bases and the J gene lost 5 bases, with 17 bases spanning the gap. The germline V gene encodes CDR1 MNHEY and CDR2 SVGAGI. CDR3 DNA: TGTGCCAGCATTAGACCCGGGACTCCTTATGGCTACACCTTC. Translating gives CASIRPGTPYGYTF.